Listed below are T cell receptor beta chains from one sample, sequenced in a study of Ad26.COV2.S vaccination and SARS-CoV-2 variants. Clones were read by immunoSEQ multiplex PCR, and TCRdb kept only the in-frame ones, dropping some. Seen here are about 420,000 clones, over 75% observed once, and the top ten hold 3.6%. The sample consisted of peripheral blood, taken in a trial of Ad26.COV2.S vaccine versus placebo. All receptors derive from a person aged 18 to 65 who received the Ad26.COV2.S COVID-19 vaccine or a placebo. Each CDR3 is given with its conserved first and last residue. D genes are given only for firm matches. Clone sizes are given selectively: once, few, many, or a class where the clone is expanded.

D,J,V,size,DNA,CDR3
NA,TRBJ2-7,TRBV12-5,NA,TGTGCTGAAACCCTGGGGGGTTCCCCCTACGAGCAGTACTTC,CAETLGGSPYEQYF
TRBD2,TRBJ2-5,TRBV3-1/TRBV3-2,NA,TGTGCCAGCAGCCAAGCCACCCACGGACTAGCGACCCAAGAGACCCAGTACTTC,CASSQATHGLATQETQYF
NA,TRBJ1-1,TRBV6-2/TRBV6-3,NA,TGTGCCAGCAGTTACTCGAGGGGATCCACTGAAGCTTTCTTT,CASSYSRGSTEAFF
NA,TRBJ1-5,TRBV13,NA,TGTGCCAGCAGCTTAGGTGCACTAAATCAGCCCCAGCATTTT,CASSLGALNQPQHF
NA,TRBJ2-1,TRBV5-5,NA,TGTGCCAGCAGCGCCTACAATGAGCAGTTCTTC,CASSAYNEQFF
NA,TRBJ2-7,TRBV5-8,NA,TGTGCCAGCAGCCCGGGTGGGTCCTACGAGCAGTACTTC,CASSPGGSYEQYF
NA,TRBJ1-5,TRBV28,NA,TGTGCCAGCAGTTTGGGGGGAAGAGGGAATCAGCCCCAGCATTTT,CASSLGGRGNQPQHF
NA,TRBJ1-2,TRBV5-3,NA,TGTGCCAGAAGAGGACGGGCTGAGGACTATGGCTACACCTTC,CARRGRAEDYGYTF
NA,TRBJ1-1,TRBV5-6,NA,TGTGCCAGCAGCAAGGGGACCGGAGGAGCTTTCTTT,CASSKGTGGAFF
NA,TRBJ2-1,TRBV19,NA,TGTGCCAGTAGTCTCCCCGGCGATGAGCAGTTCTTC,CASSLPGDEQFF
TRBD1,TRBJ1-6,TRBV5-6,NA,TGTGCCAGCAGCTGGGGACAGGGGGGATATTCACCCCTCCACTTT,CASSWGQGGYSPLHF
NA,TRBJ1-2,TRBV28,NA,TGTGCCAGCTACCCCCGCCTTTTAGATGGCTACACCTTC,CASYPRLLDGYTF
TRBD2,TRBJ2-3,TRBV19,NA,TGTGCCAGTACCCCTCAGCGGGGGGCCGACACAGATACGCAGTATTTT,CASTPQRGADTDTQYF
TRBD2,TRBJ2-7,TRBV10-1,NA,TGCGCCAGCAGTGAAGGACTAGCGAATACTTACGAGCAGTACTTC,CASSEGLANTYEQYF
TRBD1,TRBJ2-1,TRBV5-6,NA,TGTGCCAGCAGCTTTGGACAGGCCTACAATGAGCAGTTCTTC,CASSFGQAYNEQFF
NA,TRBJ2-7,TRBV11-2,NA,TGTGCCAGCAGCTTCACCCCGGGGACCTACGAGCAGTACTTC,CASSFTPGTYEQYF
TRBD2,TRBJ2-2,TRBV2,NA,TGTGCCAGTTTCCTAGCGGGGGATCGGACCGGGGAGCTGTTTTTT,CASFLAGDRTGELFF
TRBD2,TRBJ2-2,TRBV5-1,NA,TGCGCCAGCAGCTTGGATAGCGGGGCTACCGGGGAGCTGTTTTTT,CASSLDSGATGELFF
TRBD1,TRBJ2-5,TRBV28,NA,TGTGCCAGCAGTTCGAATAGGGACAGGGGTCTCGAGACCCAGTACTTC,CASSSNRDRGLETQYF
TRBD1,TRBJ2-7,TRBV4-3,NA,TGCGCCAGCAGCCCTCGGACAGGTTCCTACGAGCAGTACTTC,CASSPRTGSYEQYF
NA,TRBJ2-7,TRBV24-1,NA,TGTGCCCCAATGAGGCAGGGAGGTTCCTACGAGCAGTACTTC,CAPMRQGGSYEQYF
NA,TRBJ1-1,TRBV5-8,NA,TGTGCCAGCAGCTTGGAAGGTACTGAAGCTTTCTTT,CASSLEGTEAFF
TRBD1,TRBJ2-5,TRBV4-3,NA,TGCGCCAGCAGCCAAGATCTAATAGGACAGGGAACCCAAGAGACCCAGTACTTC,CASSQDLIGQGTQETQYF
TRBD1,TRBJ1-6,TRBV6-4,NA,TGTGCCAGCAGTGCGGACAGGGTGGGCTCACCCCTCCACTTT,CASSADRVGSPLHF
NA,TRBJ2-3,TRBV19,NA,TGTGCCAGCACTGAGGCAGATACGCAGTATTTT,CASTEADTQYF
TRBD1,TRBJ1-6,TRBV9,NA,TGTGCCAGCAGCGGACAGGGGAGCTCCTATAATTCACCCCTCCACTTT,CASSGQGSSYNSPLHF
NA,TRBJ1-5,TRBV27,NA,TGTGCCAGCAGCCTATTCTATAGCAATCAGCCCCAGCATTTT,CASSLFYSNQPQHF
TRBD1,TRBJ1-1,TRBV5-4,NA,TGTGCCAGCAGAATTGGCGGCAGGGGGCCAGGAACTGAAGCTTTCTTT,CASRIGGRGPGTEAFF
NA,TRBJ2-1,TRBV11-2,NA,TGTGCCAGCAGCTTAAGTCGGCCAACCTACAATGAGCAGTTCTTC,CASSLSRPTYNEQFF
TRBD1,TRBJ2-2,TRBV7-9,NA,TGTGCCAGCAGCGGATACAGGGGTGCGAACACCGGGGAGCTGTTTTTT,CASSGYRGANTGELFF
NA,TRBJ2-7,TRBV5-1,NA,TGCGCCAGCATGGCCGATCCCTACGAGCAGTACTTC,CASMADPYEQYF
NA,TRBJ1-6,TRBV4-1,NA,TGCGCCAGCAGCCAAGGCGGGGTCCCCCTCCACTTT,CASSQGGVPLHF
TRBD2,TRBJ2-6,TRBV30,NA,TGTGCCTCTGGGGGGGACCTCTCTGGGGCCAACGTCCTGACTTTC,CASGGDLSGANVLTF
NA,TRBJ2-6,TRBV30,NA,TGTGCCTGGAGTAGTGTGGCCGCGAGGGGGGGGGCCAACGTCCTGACTTTC,CAWSSVAARGGANVLTF
TRBD1,TRBJ1-2,TRBV9,NA,TGTGCCAGCAGCGTGGACAGGGGGAATGGCTACACCTTC,CASSVDRGNGYTF
NA,TRBJ1-1,TRBV3-1/TRBV3-2,NA,TGTGCCAGCAGCCGAGCCACCATGTTTGAAGCTTTCTTT,CASSRATMFEAFF
NA,TRBJ2-6,TRBV9,NA,TGTGCCAGCAGCCACACAGACTCGTGGCAGCGGTCTGGGGCCAACGTCCTGACTTTC,CASSHTDSWQRSGANVLTF
TRBD1,TRBJ1-1,TRBV3-1/TRBV3-2,NA,TGTGCCAGCAGCCCCGGACAGGGGGCTGGGACTGAAGCTTTCTTT,CASSPGQGAGTEAFF
NA,TRBJ2-7,TRBV5-6,NA,TGTGCCAGCAGCACCACACAGGGTTCCTACGAGCAGTACTTC,CASSTTQGSYEQYF
TRBD2,TRBJ2-5,TRBV27,NA,TGTGCCACCCGGACTAGCGGGGCTTTTGAGACCCAGTACTTC,CATRTSGAFETQYF
NA,TRBJ1-2,TRBV5-1,NA,TGCGCCAGCAGCTTGGATGACAGGCGTATGAGCTACACCTTC,CASSLDDRRMSYTF
TRBD1,TRBJ2-2,TRBV5-4,few,TGTGCCACCCTGAGCCGACAGGGGGCGAACACCGGGGAGCTGTTTTTT,CATLSRQGANTGELFF
TRBD1,TRBJ1-6,TRBV10-3,once,TGTGCCACCGAGGGGACAGGCAATAATTCACCCCTCCACTTT,CATEGTGNNSPLHF
TRBD2,TRBJ2-3,TRBV4-3,NA,TGCGCCAGCAGCCTACGGACTAGCGGGGGCACAGATACGCAGTATTTT,CASSLRTSGGTDTQYF
NA,TRBJ2-4,TRBV29-1,NA,TGCAGCGTGGACAACTTAGACATTCAGTACTTC,CSVDNLDIQYF